This T cell receptor (beta chain) derives from a study of immune cell composition in non-small cell lung cancer. Method: immunoSEQ multiplex PCR; TCRdb's copy keeps in-frame clones and lacks some. The repertoire has about 16,000 clones, 69% of them found once; the top ten carry 6.5% to 8.5%. The V gene lost 1 base and the J gene lost 1 base, with 7 bases spanning the gap. The CDR3 is 14 amino acids. The germline gives CDR1 SEHNR, CDR2 FQNEAQ (reference sequence). This clone has only a few counts. This receptor was obtained from a human donor with non-small cell lung cancer. The V gene is TRBV7-9, the J gene TRBJ2-5; D might be TRBD2 (6 bases). The sequencing input was lung tumor tissue. The CDR3 reads CASSLVGGQETQYF. The CDR3 DNA sequence: TGTGCCAGCAGCTTAGTGGGGGGCCAAGAGACCCAGTACTTC.